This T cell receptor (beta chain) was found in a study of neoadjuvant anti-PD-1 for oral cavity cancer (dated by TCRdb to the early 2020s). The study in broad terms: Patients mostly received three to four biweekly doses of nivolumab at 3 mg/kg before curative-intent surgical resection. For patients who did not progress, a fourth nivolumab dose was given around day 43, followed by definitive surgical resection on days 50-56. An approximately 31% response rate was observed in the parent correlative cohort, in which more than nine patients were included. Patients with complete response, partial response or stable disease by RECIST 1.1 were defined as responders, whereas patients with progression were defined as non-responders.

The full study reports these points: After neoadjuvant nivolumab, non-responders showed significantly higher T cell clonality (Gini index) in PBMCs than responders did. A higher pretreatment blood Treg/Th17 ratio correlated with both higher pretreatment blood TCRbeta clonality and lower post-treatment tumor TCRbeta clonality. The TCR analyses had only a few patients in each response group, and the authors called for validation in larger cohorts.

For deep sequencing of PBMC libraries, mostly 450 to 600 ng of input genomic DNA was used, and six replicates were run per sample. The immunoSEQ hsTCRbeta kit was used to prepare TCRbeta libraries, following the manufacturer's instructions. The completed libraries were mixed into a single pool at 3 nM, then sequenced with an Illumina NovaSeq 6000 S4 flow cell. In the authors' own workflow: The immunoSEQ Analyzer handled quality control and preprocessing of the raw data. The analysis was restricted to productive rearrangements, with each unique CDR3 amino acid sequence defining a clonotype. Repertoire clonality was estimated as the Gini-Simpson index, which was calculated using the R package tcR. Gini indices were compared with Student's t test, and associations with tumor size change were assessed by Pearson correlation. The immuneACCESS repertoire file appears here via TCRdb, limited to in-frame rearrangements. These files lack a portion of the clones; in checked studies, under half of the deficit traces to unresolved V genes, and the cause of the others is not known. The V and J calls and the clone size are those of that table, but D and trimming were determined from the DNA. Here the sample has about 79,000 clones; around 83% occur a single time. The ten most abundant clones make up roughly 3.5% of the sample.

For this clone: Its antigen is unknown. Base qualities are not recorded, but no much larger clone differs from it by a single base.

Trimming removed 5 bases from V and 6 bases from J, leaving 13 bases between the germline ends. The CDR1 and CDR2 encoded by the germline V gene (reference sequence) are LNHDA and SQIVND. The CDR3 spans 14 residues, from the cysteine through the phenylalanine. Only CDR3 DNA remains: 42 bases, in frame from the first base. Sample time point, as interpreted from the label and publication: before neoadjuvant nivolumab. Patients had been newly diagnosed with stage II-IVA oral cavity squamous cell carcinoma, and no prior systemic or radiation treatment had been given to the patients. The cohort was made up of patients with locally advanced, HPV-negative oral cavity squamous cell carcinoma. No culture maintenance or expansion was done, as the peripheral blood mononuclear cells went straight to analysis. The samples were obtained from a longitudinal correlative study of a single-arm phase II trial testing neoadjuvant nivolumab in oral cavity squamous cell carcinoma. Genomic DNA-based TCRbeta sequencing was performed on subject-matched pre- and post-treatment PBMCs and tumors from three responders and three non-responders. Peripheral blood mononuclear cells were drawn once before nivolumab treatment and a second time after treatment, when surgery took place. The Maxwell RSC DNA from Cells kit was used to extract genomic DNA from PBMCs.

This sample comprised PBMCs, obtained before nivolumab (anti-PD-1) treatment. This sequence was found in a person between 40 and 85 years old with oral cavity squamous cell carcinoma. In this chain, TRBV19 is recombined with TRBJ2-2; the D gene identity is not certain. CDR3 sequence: CASSLRTNSGELFF. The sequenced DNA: TGTGCCAGTAGTCTAAGGACCAATTCCGGGGAGCTGTTTTTT.